This TCR beta chain comes out of a study of blood T cell repertoires in COVID-19. Overall study: Sites in the United States, Italy and Spain provided acute and convalescent COVID-19 samples.

Only in-frame clones appear in the TCRdb table, and some are missing; sequencing was by immunoSEQ multiplex PCR. In the table there are about 440,000 clones, around 90% of which are singletons. The CDR3 is 15 amino acids. The V end lost 3 bases, the J end lost 5 bases, and 14 bases lay between the germline ends. CDR1 is LNHDA, CDR2 SQIVND, per germline (reference sequence). Each participant's cohort was designated according to participant-reported clinical history. The TCR originated in a man younger than 35 who had recovered from COVID-19. Input material: PBMCs or T cells enriched from blood (not recorded which). The rearrangement links TRBV19 to TRBJ2-1, with D tentatively TRBD1 (6 bases). This chain's CDR3 is CASSIQGLTDNEQFF. The CDR3 nucleotides are TGTGCCAGTAGTATTCAGGGGCTCACGGACAATGAGCAGTTCTTC.